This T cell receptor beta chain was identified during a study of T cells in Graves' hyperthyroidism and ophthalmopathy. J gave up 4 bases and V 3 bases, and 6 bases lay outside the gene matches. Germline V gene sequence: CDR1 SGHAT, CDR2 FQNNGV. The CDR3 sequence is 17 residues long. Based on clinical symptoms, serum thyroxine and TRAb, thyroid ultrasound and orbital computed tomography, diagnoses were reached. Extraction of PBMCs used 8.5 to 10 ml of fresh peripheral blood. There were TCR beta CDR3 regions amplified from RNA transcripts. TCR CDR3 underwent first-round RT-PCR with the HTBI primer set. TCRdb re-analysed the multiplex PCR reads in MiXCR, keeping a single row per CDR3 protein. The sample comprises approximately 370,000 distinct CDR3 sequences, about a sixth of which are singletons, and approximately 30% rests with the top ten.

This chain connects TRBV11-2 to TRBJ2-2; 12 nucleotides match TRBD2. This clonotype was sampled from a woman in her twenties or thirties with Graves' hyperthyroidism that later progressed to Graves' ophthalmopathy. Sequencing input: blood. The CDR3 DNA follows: TGTGCCAGCAGCTTGGGGACTAGCGGGTATTCCACCGGGGAGCTGTTTTTT. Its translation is CASSLGTSGYSTGELFF.